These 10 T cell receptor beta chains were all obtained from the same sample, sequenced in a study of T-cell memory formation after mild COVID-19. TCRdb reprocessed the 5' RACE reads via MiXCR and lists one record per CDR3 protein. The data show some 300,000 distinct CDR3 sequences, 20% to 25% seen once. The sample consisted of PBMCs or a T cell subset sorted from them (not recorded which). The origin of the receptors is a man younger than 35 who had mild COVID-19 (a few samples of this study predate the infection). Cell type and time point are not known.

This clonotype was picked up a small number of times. This chain's CDR3 is CASSINLGTSPLHF. DNA of the CDR3: TGTGCCAGCAGCATTAATTTGGGGACTTCACCCCTCCACTTT. This chain connects TRBV7-9 to TRBJ1-6; D may be TRBD1 (5 bases). This CDR3 has 14 residues. Between the trimmed V and J ends, which lost 5 bases and 9 bases, there was a span of 14 bases. The V gene's germline CDR1 is SEHNR and CDR2 FQNEAQ (reference sequence).

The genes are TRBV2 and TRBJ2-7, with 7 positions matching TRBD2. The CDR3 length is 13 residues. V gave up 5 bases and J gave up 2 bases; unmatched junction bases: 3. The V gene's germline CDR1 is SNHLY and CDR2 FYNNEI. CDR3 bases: TGTGCCAGCAGTAAAGGACTAGCCTACGAGCAGTACTTC. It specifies CASSKGLAYEQYF.

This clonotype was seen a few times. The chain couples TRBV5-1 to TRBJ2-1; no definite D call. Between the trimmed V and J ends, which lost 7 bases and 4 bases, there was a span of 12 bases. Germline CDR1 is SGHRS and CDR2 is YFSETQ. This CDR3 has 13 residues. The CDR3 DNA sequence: TGCGCCAGCGCTTCCAAGGTTTACAATGAGCAGTTCTTC. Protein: CASASKVYNEQFF. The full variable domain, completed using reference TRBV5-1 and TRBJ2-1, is KAGVTQTPRYLIKTRGQQVTLSCSPISGHRSVSWYQQTPGQGLQFLFEYFSETQRNKGNFPGRFSGRQFSNSRSEMNVSTLELGDSALYLCASASKVYNEQFFGPGTRLTVL.

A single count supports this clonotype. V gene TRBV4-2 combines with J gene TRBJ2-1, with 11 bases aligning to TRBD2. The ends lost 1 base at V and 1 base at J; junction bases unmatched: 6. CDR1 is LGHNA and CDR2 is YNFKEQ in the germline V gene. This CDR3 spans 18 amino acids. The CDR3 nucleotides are TGTGCCAGCAGCCAAGGAACCTTAGCGGGGGGGTCCTACAATGAGCAGTTCTTC. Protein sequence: CASSQGTLAGGSYNEQFF.

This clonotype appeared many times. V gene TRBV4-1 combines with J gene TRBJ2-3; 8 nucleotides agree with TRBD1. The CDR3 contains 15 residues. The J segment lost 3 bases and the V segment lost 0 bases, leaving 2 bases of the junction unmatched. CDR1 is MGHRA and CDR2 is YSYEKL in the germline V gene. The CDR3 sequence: CASSQEGQATDTQYF. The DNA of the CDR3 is TGCGCCAGCAGCCAAGAGGGACAGGCTACAGATACGCAGTATTTT.

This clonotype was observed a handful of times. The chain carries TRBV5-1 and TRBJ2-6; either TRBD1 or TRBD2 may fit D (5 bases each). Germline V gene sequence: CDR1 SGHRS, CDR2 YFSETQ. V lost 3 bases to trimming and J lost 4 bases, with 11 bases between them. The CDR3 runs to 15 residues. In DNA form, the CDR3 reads TGCGCCAGCAGCTCCGGGGCAGCCGGGGCCAACGTCCTGACTTTC. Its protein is CASSSGAAGANVLTF. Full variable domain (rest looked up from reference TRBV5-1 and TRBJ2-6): KAGVTQTPRYLIKTRGQQVTLSCSPISGHRSVSWYQQTPGQGLQFLFEYFSETQRNKGNFPGRFSGRQFSNSRSEMNVSTLELGDSALYLCASSSGAAGANVLTFGAGSRLTVL.

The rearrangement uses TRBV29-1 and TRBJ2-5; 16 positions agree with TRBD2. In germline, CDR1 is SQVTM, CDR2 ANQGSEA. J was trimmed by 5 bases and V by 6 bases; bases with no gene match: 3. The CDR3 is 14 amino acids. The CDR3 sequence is CSVGLAGGRETQYF. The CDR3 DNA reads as TGCAGCGTGGGACTAGCGGGGGGGAGGGAGACCCAGTACTTC.

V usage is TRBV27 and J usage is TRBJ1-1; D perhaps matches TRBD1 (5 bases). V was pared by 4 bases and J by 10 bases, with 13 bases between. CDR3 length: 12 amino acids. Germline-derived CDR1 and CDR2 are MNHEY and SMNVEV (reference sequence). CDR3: CASSSLRDLAFF. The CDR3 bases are TGTGCCAGCAGTTCCTTACGGGACCTAGCTTTCTTT.

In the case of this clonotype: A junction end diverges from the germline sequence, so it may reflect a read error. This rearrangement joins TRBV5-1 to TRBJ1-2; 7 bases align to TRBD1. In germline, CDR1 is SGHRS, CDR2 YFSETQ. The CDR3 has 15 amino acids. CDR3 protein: CASSLGNVQGSGYPF. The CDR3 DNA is TGCGCCAGCAGCTTGGGTAACGTACAGGGGAGTGGCTACCCCTTC. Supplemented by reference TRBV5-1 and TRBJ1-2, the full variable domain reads KAGVTQTPRYLIKTRGQQVTLSCSPISGHRSVSWYQQTPGQGLQFLFEYFSETQRNKGNFPGRFSGRQFSNSRSEMNVSTLELGDSALYLCASSLGNVQGSGYPFGSGTRLTVV.

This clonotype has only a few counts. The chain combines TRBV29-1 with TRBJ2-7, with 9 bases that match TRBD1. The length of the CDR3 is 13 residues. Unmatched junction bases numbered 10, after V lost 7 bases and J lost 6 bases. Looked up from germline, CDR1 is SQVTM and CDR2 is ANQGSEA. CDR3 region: CSATGTGWSEQYF. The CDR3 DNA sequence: TGCAGCGCTACCGGGACAGGGTGGTCCGAGCAGTACTTC.